This TCR beta chain emerged from a study of regulatory T cells in long-lasting Graves disease. The V end was cut by 6 bases, the J end by 7 bases, with 15 bases between. Germline CDR1 and CDR2: MNHEY and SVGEGT. The CDR3 is 13 amino acids. In regard to this clonotype: Its antigen is still unknown.

Study outcomes and limitations: Persistent disease preferred TRBV28, TRBJ1-2 and TRBJ2-5.

Time point reported: newly diagnosed GD, antithyroid drugs for less than 3 months. Extracted RNA from PBMCs served as the source of the TCR library. Diagnosing Graves' disease relied on the American Thyroid Association guidelines. The TCR beta library used iRepertoire HTBI primers with Arm-PCR amplification of CDR3. TCRdb re-derived calls from the multiplex PCR reads in MiXCR, one entry per CDR3 protein. The table has more than 300,000 distinct CDR3 sequences, 15% to 19% seen once. This sequence joins TRBV6-2 or TRBV6-3 and TRBJ1-2, with D maybe TRBD1 (5 bases). Here the sequenced sample was peripheral blood mononuclear cells (PBMCs), taken at new diagnosis, from a patient treated with antithyroid drugs. This clonotype originated in a female donor with Graves disease. The CDR3 DNA sequence: TGTGCCAGCAGCCCCCGGGGGGTCGGTGGCTACACCTTC. It codes for CASSPRGVGGYTF.